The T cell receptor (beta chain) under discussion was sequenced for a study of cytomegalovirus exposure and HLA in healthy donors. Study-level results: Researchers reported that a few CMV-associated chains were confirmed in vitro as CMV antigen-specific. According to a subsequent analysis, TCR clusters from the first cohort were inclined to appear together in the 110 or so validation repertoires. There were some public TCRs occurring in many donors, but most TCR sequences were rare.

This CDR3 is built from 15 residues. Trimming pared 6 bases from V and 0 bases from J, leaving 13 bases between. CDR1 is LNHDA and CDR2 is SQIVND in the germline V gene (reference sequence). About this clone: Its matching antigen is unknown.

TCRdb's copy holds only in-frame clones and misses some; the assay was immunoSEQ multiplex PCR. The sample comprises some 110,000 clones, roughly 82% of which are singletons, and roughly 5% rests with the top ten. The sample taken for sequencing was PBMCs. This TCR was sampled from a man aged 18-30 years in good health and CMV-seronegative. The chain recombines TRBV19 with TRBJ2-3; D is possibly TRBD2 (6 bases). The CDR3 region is CASRSWGDSTDTQYF. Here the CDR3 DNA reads TGTGCCAGTAGGTCTTGGGGGGATAGCACAGATACGCAGTATTTT.